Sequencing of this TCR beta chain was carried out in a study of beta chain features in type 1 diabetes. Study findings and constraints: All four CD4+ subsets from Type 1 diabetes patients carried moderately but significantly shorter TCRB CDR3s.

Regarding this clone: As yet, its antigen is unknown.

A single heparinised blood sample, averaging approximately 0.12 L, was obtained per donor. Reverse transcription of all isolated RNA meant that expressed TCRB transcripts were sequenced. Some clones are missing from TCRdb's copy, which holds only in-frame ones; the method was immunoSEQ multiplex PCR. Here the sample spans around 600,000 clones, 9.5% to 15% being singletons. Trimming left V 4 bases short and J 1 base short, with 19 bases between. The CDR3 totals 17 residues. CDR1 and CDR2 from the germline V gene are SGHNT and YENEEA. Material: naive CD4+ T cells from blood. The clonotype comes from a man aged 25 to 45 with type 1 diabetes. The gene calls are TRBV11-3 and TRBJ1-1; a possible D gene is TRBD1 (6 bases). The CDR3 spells CASSYRFGGRGNTEAFF. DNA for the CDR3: TGTGCCAGCAGCTACCGTTTCGGGGGGCGAGGGAACACTGAAGCTTTCTTT.